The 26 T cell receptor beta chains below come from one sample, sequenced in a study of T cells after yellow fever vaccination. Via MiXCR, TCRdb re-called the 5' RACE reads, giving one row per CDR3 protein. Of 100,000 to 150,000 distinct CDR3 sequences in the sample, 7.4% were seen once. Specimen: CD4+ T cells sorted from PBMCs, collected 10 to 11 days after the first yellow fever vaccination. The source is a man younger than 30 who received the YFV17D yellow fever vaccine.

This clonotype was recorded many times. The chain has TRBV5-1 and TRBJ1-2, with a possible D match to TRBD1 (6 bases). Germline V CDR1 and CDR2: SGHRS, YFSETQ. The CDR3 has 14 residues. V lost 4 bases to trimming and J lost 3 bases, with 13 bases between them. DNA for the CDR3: TGCGCCAGCAGCCCAGGGGTGGTTTACTATGGCTACACCTTC. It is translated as CASSPGVVYYGYTF.

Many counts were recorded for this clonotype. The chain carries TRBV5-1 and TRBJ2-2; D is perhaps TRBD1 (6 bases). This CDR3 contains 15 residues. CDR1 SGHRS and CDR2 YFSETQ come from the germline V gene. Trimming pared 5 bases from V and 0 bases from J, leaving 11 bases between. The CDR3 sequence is CASRYRTANTGELFF. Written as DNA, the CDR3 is TGCGCCAGCAGGTACAGGACAGCGAACACCGGGGAGCTGTTTTTT.

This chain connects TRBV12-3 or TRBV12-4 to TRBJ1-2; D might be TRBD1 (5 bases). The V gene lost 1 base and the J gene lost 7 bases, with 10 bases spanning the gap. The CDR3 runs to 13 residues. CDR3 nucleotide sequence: TGTGCCAGCAGTTTAGGGGGGTTGAGTGGCTACACCTTC. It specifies CASSLGGLSGYTF.

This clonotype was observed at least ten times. The CDR3 region is CASISGGASGYSTEAFF. CDR3 sequence (DNA): TGTGCCAGCATATCAGGGGGCGCTTCGGGGTATAGCACTGAAGCTTTCTTT. J is TRBJ1-1 and V is TRBV12-3 or TRBV12-4; 8 bases agree with TRBD1. This CDR3 contains 17 residues. Germline trimming cut 7 bases from V and 4 bases from J; bases unmatched to any gene: 17.

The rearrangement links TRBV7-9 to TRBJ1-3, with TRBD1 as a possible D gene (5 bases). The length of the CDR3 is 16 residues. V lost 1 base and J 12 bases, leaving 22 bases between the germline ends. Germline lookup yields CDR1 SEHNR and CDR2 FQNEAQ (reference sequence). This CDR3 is CASSLERGARERGIYF. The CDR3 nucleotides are TGTGCCAGCAGCTTAGAACGTGGCGCGAGAGAAAGGGGCATATATTTT.

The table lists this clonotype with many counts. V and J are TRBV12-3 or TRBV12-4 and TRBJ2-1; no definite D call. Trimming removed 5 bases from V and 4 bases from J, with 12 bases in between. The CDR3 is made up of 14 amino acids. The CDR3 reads CASSPDGRYNEQFF. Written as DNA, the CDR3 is TGTGCCAGCAGTCCGGACGGGCGATACAATGAGCAGTTCTTC.

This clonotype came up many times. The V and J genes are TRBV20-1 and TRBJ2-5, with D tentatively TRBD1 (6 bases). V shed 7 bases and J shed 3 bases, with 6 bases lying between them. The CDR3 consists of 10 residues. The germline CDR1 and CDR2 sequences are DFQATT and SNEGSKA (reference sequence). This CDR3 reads CSGTEETQYF. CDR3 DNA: TGCAGTGGGACAGAAGAGACCCAGTACTTC.

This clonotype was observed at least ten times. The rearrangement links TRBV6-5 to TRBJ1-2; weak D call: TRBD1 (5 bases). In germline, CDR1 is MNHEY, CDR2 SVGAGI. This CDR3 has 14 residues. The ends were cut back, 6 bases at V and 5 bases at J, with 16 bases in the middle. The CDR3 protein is CASSTRGGKYGYTF. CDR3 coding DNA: TGTGCCAGCAGCACCCGGGGCGGAAAGTATGGCTACACCTTC.

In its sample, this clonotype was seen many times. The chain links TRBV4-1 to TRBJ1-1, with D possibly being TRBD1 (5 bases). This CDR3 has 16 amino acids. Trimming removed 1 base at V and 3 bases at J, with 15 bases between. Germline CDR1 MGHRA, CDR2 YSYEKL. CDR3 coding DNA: TGCGCCAGCAGCCAAGGAGTAGGGGTAAGGTACACTGAAGCTTTCTTT. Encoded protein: CASSQGVGVRYTEAFF.

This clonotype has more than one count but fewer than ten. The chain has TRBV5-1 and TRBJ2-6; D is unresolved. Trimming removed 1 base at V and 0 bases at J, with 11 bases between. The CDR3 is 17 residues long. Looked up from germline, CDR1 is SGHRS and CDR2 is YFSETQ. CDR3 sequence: CASSLRSGNSGANVLTF. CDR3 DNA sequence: TGCGCCAGCAGCTTGCGGTCGGGTAACTCTGGGGCCAACGTCCTGACTTTC.

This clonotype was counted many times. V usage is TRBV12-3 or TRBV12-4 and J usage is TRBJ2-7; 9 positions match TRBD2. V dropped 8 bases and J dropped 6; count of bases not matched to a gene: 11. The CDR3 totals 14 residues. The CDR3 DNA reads TGTGCCAGCCGCCCGGGACTAGCTTCTTTCGAGCAGTACTTC. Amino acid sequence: CASRPGLASFEQYF.

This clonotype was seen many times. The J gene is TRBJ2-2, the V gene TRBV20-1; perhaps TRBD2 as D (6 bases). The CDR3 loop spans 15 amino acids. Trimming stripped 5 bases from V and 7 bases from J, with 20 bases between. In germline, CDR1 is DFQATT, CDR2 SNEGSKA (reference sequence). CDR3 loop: CSALATSMLSGELFF. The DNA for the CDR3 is TGCAGTGCTCTAGCGACATCCATGTTGAGCGGGGAGCTGTTTTTT.

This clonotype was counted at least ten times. The CDR3 DNA follows: TGCAGCGCAGGACAGGGGGTAGCCACTGAAGCTTTCTTT. It codes for CSAGQGVATEAFF. The gene calls are TRBV29-1 and TRBJ1-1; TRBD1 aligns across 10 bases. Per the germline V gene, CDR1 is SQVTM and CDR2 is ANQGSEA. Trimming took 7 bases from V and 4 from J; bases not matched to a gene: 6. The CDR3 covers 13 residues.

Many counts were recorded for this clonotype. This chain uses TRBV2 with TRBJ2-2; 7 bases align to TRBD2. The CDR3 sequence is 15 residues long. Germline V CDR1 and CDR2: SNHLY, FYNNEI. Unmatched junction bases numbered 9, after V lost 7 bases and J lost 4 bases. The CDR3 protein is CASTEVGGGTGELFF. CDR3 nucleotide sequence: TGTGCCAGCACAGAAGTGGGCGGGGGCACCGGGGAGCTGTTTTTT.

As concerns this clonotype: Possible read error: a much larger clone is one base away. The CDR3 sequence is CIASPRDGVYNEQFF. CDR3 nucleotide sequence: TGCATTGCTAGCCCGCGGGACGGGGTCTACAATGAGCAGTTCTTC. The chain carries TRBV20-1 and TRBJ2-1, with TRBD2 as a possible D gene (6 bases). This CDR3 spans 15 amino acids. Germline V gene lookup returns CDR1 DFQATT and CDR2 SNEGSKA (reference sequence).

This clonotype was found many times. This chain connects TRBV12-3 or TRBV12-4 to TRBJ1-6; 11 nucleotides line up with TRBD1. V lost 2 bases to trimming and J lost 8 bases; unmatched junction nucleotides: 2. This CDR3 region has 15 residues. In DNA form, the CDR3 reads TGTGCCAGCAGTTTAAGGGACAGGGGGTATTCACCCCTCCACTTT. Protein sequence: CASSLRDRGYSPLHF.

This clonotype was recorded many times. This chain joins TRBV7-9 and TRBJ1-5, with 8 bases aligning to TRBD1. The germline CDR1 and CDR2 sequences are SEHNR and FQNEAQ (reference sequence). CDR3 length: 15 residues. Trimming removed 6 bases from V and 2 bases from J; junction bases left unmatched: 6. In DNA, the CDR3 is TGTGCCAGCAGTCGAGACAGGGGAGGCAATCAGCCCCAGCATTTT. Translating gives CASSRDRGGNQPQHF.

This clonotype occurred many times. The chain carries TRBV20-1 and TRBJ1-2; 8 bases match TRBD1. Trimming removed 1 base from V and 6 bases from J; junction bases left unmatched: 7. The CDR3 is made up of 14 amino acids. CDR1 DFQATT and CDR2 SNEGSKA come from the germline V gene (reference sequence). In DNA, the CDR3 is TGCAGTGCTAGAGCCATCTCAGGGGGCCATGGCTACACCTTC. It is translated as CSARAISGGHGYTF.

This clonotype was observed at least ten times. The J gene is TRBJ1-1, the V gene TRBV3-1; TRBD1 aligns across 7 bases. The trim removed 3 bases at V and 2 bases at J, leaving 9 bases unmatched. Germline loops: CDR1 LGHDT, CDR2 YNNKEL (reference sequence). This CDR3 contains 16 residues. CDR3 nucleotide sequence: TGTGCCAGCAGCCATGGGGACAGAAAGAGAAACACTGAAGCTTTCTTT. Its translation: CASSHGDRKRNTEAFF.

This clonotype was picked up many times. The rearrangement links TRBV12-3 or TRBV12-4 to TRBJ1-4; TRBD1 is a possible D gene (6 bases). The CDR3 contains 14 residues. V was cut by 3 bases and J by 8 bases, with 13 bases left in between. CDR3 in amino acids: CASSLGRGYEKLFF. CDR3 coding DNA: TGTGCCAGCAGTTTGGGTAGGGGGTACGAAAAACTGTTTTTT.

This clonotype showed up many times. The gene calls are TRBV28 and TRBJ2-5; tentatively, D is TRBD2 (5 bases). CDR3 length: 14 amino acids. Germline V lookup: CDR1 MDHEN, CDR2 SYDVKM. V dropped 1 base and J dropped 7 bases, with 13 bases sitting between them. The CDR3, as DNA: TGTGCCAGCAGTTTATCTAGTACTAGGGCGACCCAGTACTTC. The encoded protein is CASSLSSTRATQYF.

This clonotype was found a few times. The CDR3: CASSSLGTDGNVLTF. CDR3 bases: TGCGCCAGCAGCTCACTAGGGACGGATGGCAACGTCCTGACTTTC. This sequence joins TRBV5-1 and TRBJ2-6; D may correspond to TRBD1 or TRBD2 (5 bases each). Germline V lookup: CDR1 SGHRS, CDR2 YFSETQ. Trimming pared 3 bases from V and 9 bases from J, leaving 16 bases between. This CDR3 comprises 15 residues. Drawing the rest from reference TRBV5-1 and TRBJ2-6, the complete variable domain is KAGVTQTPRYLIKTRGQQVTLSCSPISGHRSVSWYQQTPGQGLQFLFEYFSETQRNKGNFPGRFSGRQFSNSRSEMNVSTLELGDSALYLCASSSLGTDGNVLTFGAGSRLTVL.

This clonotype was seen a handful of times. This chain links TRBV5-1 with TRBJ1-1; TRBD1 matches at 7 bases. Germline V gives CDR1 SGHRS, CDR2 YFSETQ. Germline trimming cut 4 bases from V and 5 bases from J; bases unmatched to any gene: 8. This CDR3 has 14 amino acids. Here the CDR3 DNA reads TGCGCCAGCAGCAGTACAGGGGCCGAGACTGAAGCTTTCTTT. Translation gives CASSSTGAETEAFF.

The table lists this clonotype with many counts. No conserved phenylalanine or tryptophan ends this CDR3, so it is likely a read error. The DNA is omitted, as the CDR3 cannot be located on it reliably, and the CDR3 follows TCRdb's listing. The CDR3 sequence: CASSEERGST. The chain joins TRBV10-1 to TRBJ2-7; TRBD2 was called by the table and not checked on the DNA. Germline CDR1 is WNHNN and CDR2 is SYGVQD (reference sequence). Inclusive of both ends, the CDR3 amounts to 10 amino acids.

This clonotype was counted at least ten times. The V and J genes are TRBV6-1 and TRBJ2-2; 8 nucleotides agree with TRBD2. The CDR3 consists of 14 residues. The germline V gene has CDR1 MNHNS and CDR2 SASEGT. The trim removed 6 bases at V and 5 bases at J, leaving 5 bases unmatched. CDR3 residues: CASSRGGDTGELFF. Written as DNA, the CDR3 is TGTGCCAGCAGCCGGGGGGGCGATACCGGGGAGCTGTTTTTT.

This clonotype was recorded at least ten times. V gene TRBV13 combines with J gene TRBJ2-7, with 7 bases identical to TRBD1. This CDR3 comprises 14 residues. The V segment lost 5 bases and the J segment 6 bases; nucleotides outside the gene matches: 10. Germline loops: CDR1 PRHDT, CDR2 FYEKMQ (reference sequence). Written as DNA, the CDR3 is TGTGCCAGCAGCCTCCGGACAGGAAGTCGCGAGCAGTACGTC. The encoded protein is CASSLRTGSREQYV.